These T cell receptor beta chains were read from a single sample in a study of CXCR3-negative and CXCR3-positive naive CD8 T cells. Each CDR3 protein gets one entry in TCRdb, which reprocessed the 5' RACE reads and gives no DNA. The sample's table shows some 130,000 distinct CDR3 sequences. Sequencing input: naive CXCR3- CD8+ T cells from blood. Receptors were obtained from a human donor in good health. Some clones in this sample may be carry-over from other donors' samples. The CDR3 runs from the conserved cysteine through the conserved F or W.

J gene: TRBJ2-2
V gene: TRBV29-1
CDR3 protein: CSVEAEIETGTGELFF

J gene: TRBJ2-7
V gene: TRBV28
CDR3 protein: CASSLSEPNLRLRQYEQYF

J gene: TRBJ1-2
V gene: TRBV12-3/TRBV12-4
CDR3 protein: CASSSGQSYGYTF

J gene: TRBJ1-1
V gene: TRBV6-2/TRBV6-3
CDR3 protein: CASSPGQGTEAFF

J gene: TRBJ2-1
V gene: TRBV28
CDR3 protein: CASSLGLAGGWSYNEQFF

J gene: TRBJ2-2
V gene: TRBV5-1
CDR3 protein: CASKSDTGELFF

J gene: TRBJ2-1
V gene: TRBV29-1
CDR3 protein: CSVPGLAGDNEQFF

J gene: TRBJ2-4
V gene: TRBV10-3
CDR3 protein: CAISGPPGEAAGDIQYF

J gene: TRBJ2-1
V gene: TRBV29-1
CDR3 protein: CSVSSTPYNEQFF

J gene: TRBJ2-3
V gene: TRBV7-2
CDR3 protein: CASSLRGAPRGDTQYF

J gene: TRBJ1-5
V gene: TRBV6-2/TRBV6-3
CDR3 protein: CASSQDRYNQPQHF

J gene: TRBJ2-1
V gene: TRBV5-4
CDR3 protein: CASSFLTELEQFF

J gene: TRBJ1-1
V gene: TRBV5-1
CDR3 protein: CASSFSYRGEGTEAFF

J gene: TRBJ1-2
V gene: TRBV27
CDR3 protein: CASSFAKGDVYGYTF

J gene: TRBJ1-2
V gene: TRBV7-6
CDR3 protein: CASSSLYLPGQSDYGYTF

J gene: TRBJ2-5
V gene: TRBV12-3/TRBV12-4
CDR3 protein: CASSSVGSGETQYF

J gene: TRBJ2-7
V gene: TRBV12-3/TRBV12-4
CDR3 protein: CASSPRGRIHEQYF

J gene: TRBJ2-7
V gene: TRBV9
CDR3 protein: CASSVVGGVSSYEQYF

J gene: TRBJ2-1
V gene: TRBV9
CDR3 protein: CASSVDITEQFF

J gene: TRBJ2-7
V gene: TRBV14
CDR3 protein: CASSNRDTYEQYF

J gene: TRBJ2-1
V gene: TRBV27
CDR3 protein: CASSLSGQGATYNEQFF

J gene: TRBJ2-3
V gene: TRBV7-2
CDR3 protein: CASSPTSGRPSDTQYF

J gene: TRBJ2-4
V gene: TRBV11-2
CDR3 protein: CASSLESDRGLAKNIQYF

J gene: TRBJ2-7
V gene: TRBV27
CDR3 protein: CASSLAVPYEQYF

J gene: TRBJ1-1
V gene: TRBV12-3/TRBV12-4
CDR3 protein: CASSHRAYEAFF

J gene: TRBJ1-1
V gene: TRBV28
CDR3 protein: CASSRDGLEAFF

J gene: TRBJ2-7
V gene: TRBV29-1
CDR3 protein: CSVTGTGIYEQYF

J gene: TRBJ2-3
V gene: TRBV29-1
CDR3 protein: CSVEDQKGFGTDTQYF

J gene: TRBJ1-5
V gene: TRBV28
CDR3 protein: CASSRQILSNQPQHF

J gene: TRBJ2-2
V gene: TRBV7-3
CDR3 protein: CASSLVHRGVTNTGELFF

J gene: TRBJ2-1
V gene: TRBV27
CDR3 protein: CASSPPLLAGDRNEQFF

J gene: TRBJ2-3
V gene: TRBV2
CDR3 protein: CASRWTGGTDTQYF

J gene: TRBJ1-1
V gene: TRBV28
CDR3 protein: CASSAQLAISPAAEAFF

J gene: TRBJ2-5
V gene: TRBV27
CDR3 protein: CASSAAGREETQYF

J gene: TRBJ1-2
V gene: TRBV27
CDR3 protein: CASSSPSYNGYTF

J gene: TRBJ1-1
V gene: TRBV12-3/TRBV12-4
CDR3 protein: CASSFLDSENTEAFF

J gene: TRBJ2-7
V gene: TRBV19
CDR3 protein: CASSIAAGVGYEQYF

J gene: TRBJ2-1
V gene: TRBV29-1
CDR3 protein: CSVDGGVHQFF

J gene: TRBJ1-2
V gene: TRBV5-4
CDR3 protein: CASSLGDSVSYTF

J gene: TRBJ2-7
V gene: TRBV10-1
CDR3 protein: CASSEGHGSYEQYF

J gene: TRBJ1-1
V gene: TRBV12-3/TRBV12-4
CDR3 protein: CASSSSENTEAFF